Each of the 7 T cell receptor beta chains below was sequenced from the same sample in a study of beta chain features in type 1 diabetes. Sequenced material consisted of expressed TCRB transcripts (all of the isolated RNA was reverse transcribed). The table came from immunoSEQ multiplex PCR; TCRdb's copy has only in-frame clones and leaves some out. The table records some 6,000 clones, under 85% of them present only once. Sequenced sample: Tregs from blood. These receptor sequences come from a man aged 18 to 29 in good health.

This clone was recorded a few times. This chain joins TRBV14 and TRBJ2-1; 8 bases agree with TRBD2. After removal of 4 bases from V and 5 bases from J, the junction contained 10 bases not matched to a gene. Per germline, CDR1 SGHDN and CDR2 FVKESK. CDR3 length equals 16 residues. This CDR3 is CASSRRRGVRDNEQFF. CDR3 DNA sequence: TGTGCCAGCAGCCGAAGGCGGGGGGTCCGAGACAATGAGCAGTTCTTC.

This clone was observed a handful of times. The CDR3 DNA follows: TGTGCCAGCCTCTCGGACAGGATTAACACCGGGGAGCTGTTTTTT. Translating gives CASLSDRINTGELFF. The chain recombines TRBV19 with TRBJ2-2; 7 bases agree with TRBD1. V shed 9 bases, J shed 2 bases, and the junction held 9 bases outside the gene matches. The CDR3 runs to 15 residues. The V gene's germline CDR1 is LNHDA and CDR2 SQIVND (reference sequence).

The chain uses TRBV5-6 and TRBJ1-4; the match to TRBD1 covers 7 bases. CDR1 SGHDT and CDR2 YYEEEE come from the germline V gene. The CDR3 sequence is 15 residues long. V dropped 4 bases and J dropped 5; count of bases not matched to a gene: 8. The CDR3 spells CASSPYRGWNEKLFF. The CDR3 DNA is TGTGCCAGCAGCCCGTACAGGGGCTGGAATGAAAAACTGTTTTTT.

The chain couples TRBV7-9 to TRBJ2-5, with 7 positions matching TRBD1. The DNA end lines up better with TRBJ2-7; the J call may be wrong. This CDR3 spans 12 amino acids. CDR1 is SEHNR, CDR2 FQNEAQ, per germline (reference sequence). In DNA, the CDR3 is TGTGCCAGCAGCCCCGACAGGGACGAGCAGTACTTC. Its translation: CASSPDRDEQYF.

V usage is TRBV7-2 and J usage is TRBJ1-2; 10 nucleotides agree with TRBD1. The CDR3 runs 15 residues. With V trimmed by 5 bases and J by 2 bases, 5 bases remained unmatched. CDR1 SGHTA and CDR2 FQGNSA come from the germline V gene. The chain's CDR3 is CASSTTGGANYGYTF. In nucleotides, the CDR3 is TGTGCCAGCAGCACGACAGGGGGCGCAAACTATGGCTACACCTTC.

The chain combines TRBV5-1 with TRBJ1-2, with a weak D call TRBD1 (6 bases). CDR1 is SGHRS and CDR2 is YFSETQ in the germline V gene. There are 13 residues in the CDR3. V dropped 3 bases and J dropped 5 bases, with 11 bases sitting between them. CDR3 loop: CASSSDRTYGYTF. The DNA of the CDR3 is TGCGCCAGCAGCTCCGACAGGACGTATGGCTACACCTTC.

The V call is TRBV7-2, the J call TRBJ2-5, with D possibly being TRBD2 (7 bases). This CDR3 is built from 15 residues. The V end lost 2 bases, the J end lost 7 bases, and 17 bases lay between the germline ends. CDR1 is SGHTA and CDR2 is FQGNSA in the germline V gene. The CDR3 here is CASSLSTGGLGTQYF. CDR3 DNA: TGTGCCAGCAGCTTATCTACGGGGGGCCTTGGGACCCAGTACTTC.